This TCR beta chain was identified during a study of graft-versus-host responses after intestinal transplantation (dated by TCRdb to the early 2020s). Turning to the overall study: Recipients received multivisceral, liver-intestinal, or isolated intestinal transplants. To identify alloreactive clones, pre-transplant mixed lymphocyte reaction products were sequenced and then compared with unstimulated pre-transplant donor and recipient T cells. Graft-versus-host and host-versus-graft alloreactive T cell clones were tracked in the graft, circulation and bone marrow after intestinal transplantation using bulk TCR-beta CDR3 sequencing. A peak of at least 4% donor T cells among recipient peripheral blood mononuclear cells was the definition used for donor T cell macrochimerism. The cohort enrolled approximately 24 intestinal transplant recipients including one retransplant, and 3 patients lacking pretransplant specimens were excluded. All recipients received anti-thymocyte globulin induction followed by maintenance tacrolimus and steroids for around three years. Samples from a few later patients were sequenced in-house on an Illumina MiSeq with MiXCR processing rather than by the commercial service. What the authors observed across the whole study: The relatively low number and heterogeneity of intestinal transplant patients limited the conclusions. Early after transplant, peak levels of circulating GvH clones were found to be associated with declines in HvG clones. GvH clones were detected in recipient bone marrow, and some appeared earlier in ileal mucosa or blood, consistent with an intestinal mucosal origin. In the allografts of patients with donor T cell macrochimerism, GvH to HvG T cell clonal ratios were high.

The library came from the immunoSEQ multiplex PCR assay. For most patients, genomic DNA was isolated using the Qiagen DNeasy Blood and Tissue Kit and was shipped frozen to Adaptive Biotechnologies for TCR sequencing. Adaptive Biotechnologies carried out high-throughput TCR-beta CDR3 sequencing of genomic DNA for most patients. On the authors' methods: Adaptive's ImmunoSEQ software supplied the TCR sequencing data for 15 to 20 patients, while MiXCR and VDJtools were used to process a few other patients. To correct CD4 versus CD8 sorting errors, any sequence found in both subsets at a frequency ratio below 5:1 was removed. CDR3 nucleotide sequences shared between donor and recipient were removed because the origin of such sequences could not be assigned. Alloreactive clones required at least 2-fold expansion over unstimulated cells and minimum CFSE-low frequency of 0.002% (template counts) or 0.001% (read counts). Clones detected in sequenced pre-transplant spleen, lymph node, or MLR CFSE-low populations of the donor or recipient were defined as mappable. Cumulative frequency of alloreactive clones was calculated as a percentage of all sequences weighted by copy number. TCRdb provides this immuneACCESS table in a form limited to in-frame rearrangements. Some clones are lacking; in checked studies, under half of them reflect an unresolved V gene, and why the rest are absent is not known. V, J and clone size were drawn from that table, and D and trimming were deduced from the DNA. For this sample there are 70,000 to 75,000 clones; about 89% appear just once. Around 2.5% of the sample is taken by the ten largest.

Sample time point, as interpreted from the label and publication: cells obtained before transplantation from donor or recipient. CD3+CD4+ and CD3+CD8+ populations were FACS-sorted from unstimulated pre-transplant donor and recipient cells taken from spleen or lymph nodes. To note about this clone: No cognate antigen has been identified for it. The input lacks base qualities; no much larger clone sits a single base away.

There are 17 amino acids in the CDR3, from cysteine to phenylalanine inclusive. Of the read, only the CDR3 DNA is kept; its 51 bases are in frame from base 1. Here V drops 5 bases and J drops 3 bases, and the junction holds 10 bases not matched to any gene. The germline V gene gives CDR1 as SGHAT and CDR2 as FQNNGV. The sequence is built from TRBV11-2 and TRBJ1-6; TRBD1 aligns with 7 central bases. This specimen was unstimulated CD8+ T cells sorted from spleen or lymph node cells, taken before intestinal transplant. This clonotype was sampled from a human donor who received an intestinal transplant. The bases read TGTGCCAGCAGCCCAAAGGGGACAGCCGTCTATAATTCACCCCTCCACTTT. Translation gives CASSPKGTAVYNSPLHF.